The 20 T cell receptor beta chains reported below all come from one sample, sequenced in a study of molecular identifiers for immune sequencing clone quantification. TCRdb processed the PCR reads anew with MiXCR; each CDR3 protein has one entry. The table has 550,000 to 750,000 distinct CDR3 sequences, nearly 20% seen once. Material: naive CD8+ T cells from blood, with Jurkat cell RNA spiked in. The subset denotes: FACS-sorted CD8+CD4-CCR7+CD45RA+ naive T cells. Receptor source: a human donor in good health. Some libraries in this study had Jurkat cell RNA spiked in.

In this sample, this clonotype turned up many times. CDR3 nucleotide sequence: TGCGCCAGCAGCGCCTGGACAGGGACCTACGAGCAGTACTTC. It yields the protein CASSAWTGTYEQYF. The V call is TRBV4-3, the J call TRBJ2-7; TRBD1 agrees at 8 bases. Germline assignment: CDR1 LGHNA and CDR2 YSLEER. Unmatched junction bases numbered 5, after V lost 5 bases and J lost 2 bases. The CDR3 spans 14 residues.

Details on this clonotype: Since a much larger clone is just one base distant, this may be a read error. The chain recombines TRBV7-9 with TRBJ2-3, with D tentatively TRBD1 (5 bases). The V end lost 5 bases, the J end lost 4 bases, and 16 bases lay between the germline ends. Germline-derived CDR1 and CDR2 are SEHNR and FQNEAQ (reference sequence). The CDR3 sequence is 15 residues long. CDR3 nucleotide sequence: TGTGCCAGCAGCCCCATCCGTAGGGGCGCAGATACGCAGTATTTT. It is translated as CASSPIRRGADTQYF.

This clonotype has a count of ten or more. The chain links TRBV6-5 to TRBJ1-1; tentatively, D is TRBD1 (6 bases). Trimming stripped 2 bases from V and 3 bases from J, with 13 bases between. CDR1 and CDR2 (germline): MNHEY, SVGAGI. This CDR3 has 15 amino acids. CDR3 in DNA: TGTGCCAGCAGTTACGGAGGCAGGGGTTACACTGAAGCTTTCTTT. Protein: CASSYGGRGYTEAFF.

There are a few counts of this clonotype. The V gene is TRBV2, the J gene TRBJ2-1; weak D call: TRBD1 (6 bases). The V gene's germline CDR1 is SNHLY and CDR2 FYNNEI. V lost 3 bases and J lost 2, with 11 bases in between. This CDR3 spans 15 amino acids. The DNA for the CDR3 is TGTGCCAGCAGTGAGTGGGGGACAACCTACAATGAGCAGTTCTTC. The encoded protein is CASSEWGTTYNEQFF.

In the case of this clonotype: This may arise from a read error, as a much more abundant clone is one base away. The chain employs TRBV7-6 and TRBJ1-3; TRBD1 might be the D (5 bases). Germline values: CDR1 SGHVS, CDR2 FNYEAQ. The CDR3 is 15 amino acids. The CDR3 here is CASGLGTRAGNTIYF. The CDR3 nucleotides read TGTGCCAGCGGCTTAGGAACCAGGGCTGGAAACACCATATATTTT.

This rearrangement joins TRBV27 to TRBJ2-3; 7 positions match TRBD1. The V gene end was trimmed by 5 bases and the J gene end by 6 bases; junction bases not matched to a gene: 8. This CDR3 contains 14 residues. The germline V gene encodes CDR1 MNHEY and CDR2 SMNVEV (reference sequence). CDR3 DNA sequence: TGTGCCAGCAGTACACGCCAGGGGGTGGATACGCAGTATTTT. Translated: CASSTRQGVDTQYF.

This clonotype has a count of ten or more. V gene TRBV6-6 combines with J gene TRBJ1-6, with D unresolved. Trimming pared 5 bases from V and 0 bases from J, leaving 8 bases between. Germline assignment: CDR1 MNHNY and CDR2 SVGAGI (reference sequence). The CDR3 has 15 residues. CDR3 nucleotide sequence: TGTGCCAGCAGTGTCTCGAGCTCCTATAATTCACCCCTCCACTTT. Translating gives CASSVSSSYNSPLHF.

V usage is TRBV2 and J usage is TRBJ2-1; possibly TRBD2 for D (5 bases). The CDR3 spans 15 residues. Trimming removed 2 bases from V and 8 bases from J, with 16 bases in between. The V gene's germline CDR1 is SNHLY and CDR2 FYNNEI. This CDR3 reads CASSESWRRSDEQFF. CDR3 DNA: TGTGCCAGCAGTGAAAGCTGGAGGAGAAGCGATGAGCAGTTCTTC.

The chain combines TRBV12-2 with TRBJ2-5; TRBD1 was called by the table and not checked on the DNA. TRBV12-2 is an annotated pseudogene. The CDR3 sequence is 23 residues long. CDR3 sequence: CASRLPAGGSKTIEPGTQETQYF. CDR3 bases: TGTGCAAGTCGCTTACCCGCGGGGGGCTCCAAAACCATCGAACCCGGGACACAAGAGACCCAGTACTTC.

This clonotype was counted ten times or more. CDR3: CAWSNSYEQFF. CDR3 coding DNA: TGTGCCTGGAGTAACTCCTATGAGCAGTTCTTC. The rearrangement uses TRBV30 and TRBJ2-1; no clear D gene. From germline, CDR1 is GTSNPN and CDR2 SVGIG (reference sequence). Trimming stripped 2 bases from V and 8 bases from J, with 7 bases between. The CDR3 has 11 amino acids.

The table lists this clonotype with many counts. The chain joins TRBV9 to TRBJ2-3, with D unresolved. CDR1 is SGDLS, CDR2 YYNGEE, per germline. CDR3 length equals 16 residues. Trimming removed 2 bases at V and 2 bases at J, with 15 bases between. CDR3 residues: CASSVAGSPTTDTQYF. The CDR3 bases are TGTGCCAGCAGCGTGGCCGGGTCCCCAACCACAGATACGCAGTATTTT.

In regard to this clonotype: A much larger clone differs from this one at a single base, so this may be a read error. The DNA for the CDR3 is TGTACCAGCAGCTCAGAGGGGAATCAGCCCCAGCATTTT. Translation gives CTSSSEGNQPQHF. This chain uses TRBV7-9 with TRBJ1-5, with D possibly matching TRBD1 (5 bases). Germline V CDR1 and CDR2: SEHNR, FQNEAQ (reference sequence). The CDR3 contains 13 residues.

This sequence joins TRBV27 and TRBJ2-2; 7 bases agree with TRBD2. Germline-derived CDR1 and CDR2 are MNHEY and SMNVEV (reference sequence). The junction had 5 bases not matched to a gene; V was cut back by 2 bases and J by 2 bases. CDR3 length equals 16 residues. CDR3 sequence: CASSLIQRDNTGELFF. CDR3 coding DNA: TGTGCCAGCAGTTTAATCCAGCGGGATAACACCGGGGAGCTGTTTTTT.

Turning to this clonotype: A much larger clone lies a single base off, so this may be a read error. The V gene is TRBV28, the J gene TRBJ1-1; D remains unclear. Germline V gene lookup returns CDR1 MDHEN and CDR2 SYDVKM. The CDR3 length is 13 residues. The CDR3 loop is CASSFRARGKAYF. The DNA for the CDR3 is TGTGCCAGCAGTTTTAGGGCCAGAGGGAAAGCTTACTTT.

Many counts were recorded for this clonotype. The V and J genes are TRBV7-9 and TRBJ1-2; 7 bases are a match to TRBD1. The length of the CDR3 is 16 residues. The J segment lost 2 bases and the V segment lost 5 bases, leaving 11 bases of the junction unmatched. CDR1 and CDR2 (germline): SEHNR, FQNEAQ (reference sequence). CDR3 sequence (DNA): TGTGCCAGCAGCGAATTAACAGGGGCCGTAAACTATGGCTACACCTTC. This encodes CASSELTGAVNYGYTF.

Ten or more counts support this clonotype. The rearrangement uses TRBV29-1 and TRBJ2-2; TRBD1 agrees at 9 bases. Per germline, CDR1 SQVTM and CDR2 ANQGSEA. J lost 6 bases, V lost 3 bases, and 11 bases had no gene match. The CDR3 extends over 16 amino acids. The CDR3 protein is CSVELPGTGKAGELFF. The DNA for the CDR3 is TGCAGCGTTGAGTTGCCTGGGACAGGGAAGGCCGGGGAGCTGTTTTTT.

There are many counts of this clonotype. The chain combines TRBV5-1 with TRBJ2-5, with 10 bases aligning to TRBD1. Losses at the gene ends were 4 bases for V and 5 bases for J; bases not matched to a gene: 11. The germline gives CDR1 SGHRS, CDR2 YFSETQ. CDR3 length: 16 residues. CDR3 protein: CASSPMTGGASETQYF. The CDR3 bases are TGCGCCAGCAGCCCGATGACAGGGGGCGCGTCGGAGACCCAGTACTTC.

This clonotype was counted many times. This rearrangement joins TRBV29-1 to TRBJ2-7; the match to TRBD1 covers 7 bases. V shed 2 bases and J 2 bases; nucleotides not matched to a gene: 6. The CDR3 totals 14 residues. Looked up from germline, CDR1 is SQVTM and CDR2 is ANQGSEA. For the CDR3, the DNA is TGCAGCGTTGAATCAGGGGGAAACACCTACGAGCAGTACTTC. This gives the protein CSVESGGNTYEQYF.

The V gene is TRBV7-9, the J gene TRBJ2-3; 10 bases match TRBD2. CDR1 SEHNR and CDR2 FQNEAQ come from the germline V gene (reference sequence). The CDR3 is made up of 17 amino acids. J lost 4 bases, V lost 1 base, and 8 bases had no gene match. The CDR3 here is CASSLGRLAGDADTQYF. The DNA of the CDR3 is TGTGCCAGCAGCTTAGGTAGGCTAGCGGGAGATGCAGATACGCAGTATTTT.

In its sample, this clonotype was seen many times. The chain carries TRBV5-1 and TRBJ2-7; D is unresolved. CDR3 length equals 17 residues. V lost 0 bases, J lost 0 bases, and 16 bases lay in between. CDR1 and CDR2 from the germline V gene are SGHRS and YFSETQ. The CDR3 coding sequence is TGCGCCAGCAGCTTGGAACGGCGGACGGTGAGCTCCTACGAGCAGTACTTC. Translating it yields CASSLERRTVSSYEQYF.